This TCR beta chain is from a study of CD8 T cells in ankylosing spondylitis. This CDR3 comprises 13 residues. Trimming cost V 4 bases and J 8 bases, with 12 bases left between them. The germline V gene encodes CDR1 MDHEN and CDR2 SYDVKM. This clonotype was found many times. Antigen specificity is unknown. Broader study findings: There were earlier reports of some motif variants in reactive arthritis synovial fluid and blood.

MiXCR, run by TCRdb on the 5' RACE reads, gives a single entry per CDR3 protein. The repertoire holds approximately 200,000 distinct CDR3 sequences, with over 10% as singletons. The V gene is TRBV28, the J gene TRBJ2-1; D is unresolved. What was sequenced was blood, either unsorted or a sorted T cell fraction (not recorded which). This TCR derives from a female donor with ankylosing spondylitis or in good health (not recorded which). DNA of the CDR3: TGTGCCAGCAGTTACCCGGGTATGGATGAGCAGTTCTTC. Amino acids: CASSYPGMDEQFF. Complete variable domain (other parts from reference TRBV28 and TRBJ2-1): DVKVTQSSRYLVKRTGEKVFLECVQDMDHENMFWYRQDPGLGLRLIYFSYDVKMKEKGDIPEGYSVSREKKERFSLILESASTNQTSMYLCASSYPGMDEQFFGPGTRLTVL.